Below, one TCR beta chain is given with its context. Its binding antigen is unknown. Base qualities are not recorded, but no much larger clone differs from it by a single base. Hyperthyroidism patients were aged 18 to 65 years and newly diagnosed, with disease duration of less than 2 months. Any patient with an uncontrolled infection, another autoimmune disease, pregnancy or lactation was excluded. Diagnoses were based on clinical symptoms, serum thyroxine and TRAb, thyroid ultrasound and orbital computed tomography. Blood from progressor patients was collected at the time of first diagnosis with hyperthyroidism, before any ophthalmopathy symptoms had appeared. PBMCs were separated from 10 ml of fresh peripheral blood using Ficoll-Paque density gradient centrifugation. Progressor patients were first diagnosed with Graves' hyperthyroidism and then developed ophthalmopathy during follow-up. Trizol reagent was used to extract total RNA, and RNA quality was then checked on an Agilent 2100 Bioanalyzer.

This entry is derived from a study of T cells in Graves' hyperthyroidism and ophthalmopathy (dated by TCRdb to the late 2010s). Notes on the research overall: Peripheral blood samples were taken at the time of initial diagnosis, prior to any treatment. After sampling, hyperthyroidism patients received methimazole starting at 30 mg daily, and ophthalmopathy patients received high-dose intravenous methylprednisolone. For training and testing, the roughly 100 patients in the discovery cohort were randomly divided in a 7:3 ratio. A discovery cohort of around 98 patients, roughly 43 with Graves' ophthalmopathy and about 58 with stable Graves' hyperthyroidism, was used to find distinguishing TCR V-J signatures. The paper describes TCR Vbeta CDR3 sequencing of around 130 peripheral blood samples, made up of under 50 ophthalmopathy patients, 70 to 80 hyperthyroidism patients and about 17 progressor patients. Whether ophthalmopathy could be predicted prospectively was tested in an independent validation cohort made up of roughly 20 hyperthyroidism patients plus 17 patients who later progressed to ophthalmopathy. In addition, the study compared T-cell repertoires in thyroid tissue and in blood from about 6 Graves' hyperthyroidism patients.

From the germline V gene (reference sequence), CDR1 is LNHDA and CDR2 is SQIVND. At the junction V is shortened by 9 bases and J by 0 bases, with 14 bases in between. The cysteine opens and the phenylalanine closes a CDR3 of 14 amino acids. Of the read, only the CDR3 DNA is kept; its 42 bases are in frame from base 1. What the work shows at the level of the full study, not this receptor alone: No statistical method was used to set the sample size in advance, and investigators knew the group allocation. In validation, the model predicted progression to ophthalmopathy a median of around six months before onset, with around 70% sensitivity and about 72% specificity. Most expanded thyroid clonotypes (frequency above 0.001) were also detected in blood, a finding suggesting that blood repertoires may reflect thyroid immune responses. In cross-validation, a model built on a 13 V-J signature told ophthalmopathy apart from stable hyperthyroidism with 85% to 90% sensitivity and around 83% specificity, and in testing the same model reached 80%/75%.

Amplification of TCR beta CDR3 regions was carried out from RNA transcripts. The TCR CDR3 was subjected to a first round of RT-PCR using the HTBI primer set and the Qiagen OneStep RT-PCR kit. Libraries were constructed in a second round of multiplex PCR, after which size selection and purification were carried out. The libraries were sequenced on an Illumina HiSeq2000 using paired-end 100 bp reads. Per the source publication's procedure: SOAPnuke was used to process the raw data, with reads discarded if the reads contained adapters or uncalled bases, had a mean Phred below 15, or lacked an exact constant-primer or identifier match. High-quality paired reads were merged using COPE v1.2.5, and each unique nucleotide sequence was defined as a clonotype. MiTCR v1.1 was used to align clonotypes to the IMGT TRBV, TRBD and TRBJ reference segments. Only V-J combinations with frequency above 0.0001, covering about 99% of repertoires, were analysed. The TCS score was defined as F50 (clonal expansion) divided by E x V (chaos), with BLOSUM62-based TCRdist calculated between CDR3 peptides within each V-J. Welch's t-statistics and random forest reduced 450 to 600 V-J features to 13, which were used in a naive Bayes classifier (R e1071). TCRdb trimmed the raw reads at Q25, called clones with MiXCR and kept productive beta chains. Under each unique CDR3 protein, matching rows form one entry showing the most common genes and DNA. The V and J calls shown here were made by TCRdb, not taken from the authors' results. This sample gives about 360,000 distinct CDR3 sequences in total; about 13% of them show up just once. More than 20% of the sample is taken by the ten largest.

The sequence was collected from a man aged 25-45 years with Graves' hyperthyroidism that later progressed to Graves' ophthalmopathy. This receptor chain uses TRBV19 and TRBJ1-1, with the D segment identity uncertain. The specimen was blood. The CDR3 protein is CASERQAMNTEAFF. The nucleotide sequence is TGTGCCAGCGAACGTCAGGCCATGAACACTGAAGCTTTCTTT.